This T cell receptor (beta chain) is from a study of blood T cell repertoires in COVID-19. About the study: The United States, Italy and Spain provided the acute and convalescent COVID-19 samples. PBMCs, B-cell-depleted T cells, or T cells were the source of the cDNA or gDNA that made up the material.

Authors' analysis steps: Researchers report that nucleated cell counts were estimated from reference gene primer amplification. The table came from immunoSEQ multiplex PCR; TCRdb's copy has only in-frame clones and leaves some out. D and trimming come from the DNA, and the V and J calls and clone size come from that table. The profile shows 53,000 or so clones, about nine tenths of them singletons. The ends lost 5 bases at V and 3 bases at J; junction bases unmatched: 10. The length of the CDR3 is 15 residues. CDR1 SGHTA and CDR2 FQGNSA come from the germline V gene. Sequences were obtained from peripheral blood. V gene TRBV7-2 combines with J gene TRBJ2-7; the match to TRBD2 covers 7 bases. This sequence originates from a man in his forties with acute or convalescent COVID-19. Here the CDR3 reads CASSLVAGVVYEQYF. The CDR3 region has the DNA TGTGCCAGCAGCCTAGTGGCGGGAGTAGTCTACGAGCAGTACTTC.